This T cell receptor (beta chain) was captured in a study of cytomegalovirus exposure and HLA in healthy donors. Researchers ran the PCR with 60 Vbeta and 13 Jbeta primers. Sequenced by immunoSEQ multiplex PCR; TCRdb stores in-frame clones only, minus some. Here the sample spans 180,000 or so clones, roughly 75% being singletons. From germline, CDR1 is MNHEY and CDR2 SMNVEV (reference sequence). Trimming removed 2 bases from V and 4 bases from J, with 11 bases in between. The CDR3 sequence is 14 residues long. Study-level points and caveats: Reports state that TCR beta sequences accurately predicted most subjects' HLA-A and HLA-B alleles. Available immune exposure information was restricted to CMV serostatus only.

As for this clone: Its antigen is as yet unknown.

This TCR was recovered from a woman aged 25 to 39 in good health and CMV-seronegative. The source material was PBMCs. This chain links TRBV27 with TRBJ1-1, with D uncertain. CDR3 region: CASSLGRVSTEAFF. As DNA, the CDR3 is TGTGCCAGCAGTTTAGGGAGGGTATCCACTGAAGCTTTCTTT.